This TCR beta chain was retrieved from a study of blood T cells in healthy people across ages. Study findings and constraints: Using unsorted PBMCs precluded a conclusive naive versus antigen-experienced comparison. Unknown donor CMV status possibly confounded expanded clonotype changes.

The CDR3 loop spans 18 amino acids. Trimming cost V 4 bases and J 5 bases; bases outside gene matches: 15. Germline V gene data show CDR1 as SGHDT and CDR2 as YYEEEE. Each donor was a healthy Caucasian individual from Russia, aged roughly 6 to 95. Total RNA, at least 5.5 micrograms per sample, came from PBMCs. For this clonotype: Its matching antigen is unknown.

Together with a sample-barcoded 5' primer, a J-beta primer mix was included in a second PCR lasting roughly 6 to 12 cycles. TCRdb passed the 5' RACE reads through MiXCR, listing each CDR3 protein once. The data hold 700,000 to 800,000 distinct CDR3 sequences, with approximately 39% observed a single time. The chain links TRBV5-6 to TRBJ2-1; TRBD1 matches at 10 bases. The sequence was collected from a woman aged 55-75 years in good health. The sample taken for sequencing was blood. The CDR3 region is CASSRVRGWDRGNNEQFF. DNA for the CDR3: TGTGCCAGCAGCCGAGTAAGGGGCTGGGACAGGGGTAACAATGAGCAGTTCTTC.